Detailed here is one T cell receptor beta chain. This entry comes from a study of OX40 agonist ivuxolimab in advanced cancers. CDR3 length: 15 residues. V was shortened by 7 bases and J by 0 bases, with 14 bases between the two germline ends. CDR1 is MNHNS, CDR2 SASEGT, per germline. The table came from immunoSEQ multiplex PCR; TCRdb's copy has only in-frame clones and leaves some out. The sample contains 70,000 to 80,000 clones, approximately 90% of which appear only once. This material consisted of CD4+ or CD8+ T cells sorted from blood, taken in a trial of the OX40 agonist ivuxolimab. The clonotype comes from an adult with an advanced solid tumor such as melanoma, head and neck, liver or kidney cancer. The chain carries TRBV6-1 and TRBJ2-3, with D perhaps matching TRBD2 (6 bases). The CDR3 coding sequence is TGTGCCAGCACGAGGGACTTCCCTAGCACAGATACGCAGTATTTT. It specifies CASTRDFPSTDTQYF.